The present T cell receptor beta chain was sequenced within a study of cytomegalovirus exposure and HLA in healthy donors. This clone was seen only a few times. CDR1 SGHVS and CDR2 FNYEAQ come from the germline V gene. V lost 5 bases to trimming and J lost 8 bases, with 15 bases between them. This CDR3 has 14 amino acids. The PCR was carried out with 60 Vbeta primers and 13 Jbeta primers. Only in-frame clones appear in the TCRdb table, and some are missing; sequencing was by immunoSEQ multiplex PCR. Counted here are a few hundred thousand clones, 65% to 80% occurring once; the ten biggest clones make up about 0.22%.

The chain employs TRBV7-6 and TRBJ1-4; D may be TRBD1 (6 bases). The sequenced material came from PBMCs. This sequence was found in a girl aged 2 to 10 in good health and CMV-seronegative. CDR3 bases: TGTGCCAGCAGCATGGACAGCACTCAAGAAAAACTGTTTTTT. Residues: CASSMDSTQEKLFF.